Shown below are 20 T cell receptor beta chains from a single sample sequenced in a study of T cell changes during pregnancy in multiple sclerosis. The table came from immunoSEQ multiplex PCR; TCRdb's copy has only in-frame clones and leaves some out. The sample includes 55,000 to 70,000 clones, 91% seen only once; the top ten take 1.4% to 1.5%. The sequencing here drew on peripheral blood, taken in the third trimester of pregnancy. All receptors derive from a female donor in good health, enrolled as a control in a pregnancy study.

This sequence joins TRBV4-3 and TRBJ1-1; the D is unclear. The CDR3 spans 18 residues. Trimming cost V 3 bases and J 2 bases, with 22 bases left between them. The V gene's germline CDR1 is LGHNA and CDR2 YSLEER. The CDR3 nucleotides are TGCGCCAGCAGCCAGCAACTGGGGAGTCAGGAGGCCAACACTGAAGCTTTCTTT. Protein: CASSQQLGSQEANTEAFF.

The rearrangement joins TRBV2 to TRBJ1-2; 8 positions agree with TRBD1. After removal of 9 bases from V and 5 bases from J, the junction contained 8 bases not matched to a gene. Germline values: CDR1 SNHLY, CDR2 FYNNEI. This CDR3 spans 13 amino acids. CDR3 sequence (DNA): TGTGCCAGTCAGGGGGCGCAAAGGTATGGCTACACCTTC. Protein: CASQGAQRYGYTF.

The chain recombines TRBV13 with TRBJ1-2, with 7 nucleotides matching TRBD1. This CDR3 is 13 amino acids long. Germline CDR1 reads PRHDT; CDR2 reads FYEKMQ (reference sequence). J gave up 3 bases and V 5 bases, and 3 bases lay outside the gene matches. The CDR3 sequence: CASSIGTDYGYTF. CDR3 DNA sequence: TGTGCCAGCAGCATCGGGACAGACTATGGCTACACCTTC.

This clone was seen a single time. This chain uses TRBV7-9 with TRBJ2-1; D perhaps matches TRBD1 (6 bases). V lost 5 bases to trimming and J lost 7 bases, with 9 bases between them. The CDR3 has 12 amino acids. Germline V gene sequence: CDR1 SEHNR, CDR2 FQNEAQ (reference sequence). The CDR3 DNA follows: TGTGCCAGCAGCGGGGGCAGGAATGAGCAGTTCTTC. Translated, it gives CASSGGRNEQFF.

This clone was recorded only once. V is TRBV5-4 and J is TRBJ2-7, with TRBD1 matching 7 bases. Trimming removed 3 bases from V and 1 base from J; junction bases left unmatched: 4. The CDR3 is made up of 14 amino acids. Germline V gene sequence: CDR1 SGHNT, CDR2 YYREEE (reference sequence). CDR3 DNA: TGTGCCAGCAGCTCGTCGGACAGGTCCTACGAGCAGTACTTC. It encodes CASSSSDRSYEQYF.

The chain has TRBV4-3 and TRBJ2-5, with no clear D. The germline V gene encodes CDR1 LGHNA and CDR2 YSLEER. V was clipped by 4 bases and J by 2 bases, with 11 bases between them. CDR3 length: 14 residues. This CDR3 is CASSPGPTQETQYF. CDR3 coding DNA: TGCGCCAGCAGCCCAGGTCCTACTCAAGAGACCCAGTACTTC.

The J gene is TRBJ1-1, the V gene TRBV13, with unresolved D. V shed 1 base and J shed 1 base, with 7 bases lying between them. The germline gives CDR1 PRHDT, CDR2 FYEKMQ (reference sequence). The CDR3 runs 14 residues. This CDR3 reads CASSLVGANTEAFF. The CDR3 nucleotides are TGTGCCAGCAGCTTAGTGGGCGCGAACACTGAAGCTTTCTTT.

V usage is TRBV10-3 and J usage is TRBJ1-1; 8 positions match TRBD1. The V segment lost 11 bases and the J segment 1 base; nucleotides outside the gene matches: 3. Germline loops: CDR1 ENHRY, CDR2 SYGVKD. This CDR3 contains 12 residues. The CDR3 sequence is CASGTGNTEAFF. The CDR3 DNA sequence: TGTGCCTCGGGGACAGGGAACACTGAAGCTTTCTTT.

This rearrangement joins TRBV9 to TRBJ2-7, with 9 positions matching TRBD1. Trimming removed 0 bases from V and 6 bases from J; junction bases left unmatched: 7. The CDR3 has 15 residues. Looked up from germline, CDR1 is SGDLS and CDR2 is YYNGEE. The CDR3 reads CASSVGGTGISEQYF. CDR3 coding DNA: TGTGCCAGCAGCGTAGGGGGGACAGGGATTAGCGAGCAGTACTTC.

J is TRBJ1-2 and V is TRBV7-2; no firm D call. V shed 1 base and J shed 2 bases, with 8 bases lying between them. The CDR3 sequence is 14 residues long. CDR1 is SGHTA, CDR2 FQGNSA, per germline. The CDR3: CASSLEALNYGYTF. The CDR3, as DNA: TGTGCCAGCAGCTTAGAAGCCCTAAACTATGGCTACACCTTC.

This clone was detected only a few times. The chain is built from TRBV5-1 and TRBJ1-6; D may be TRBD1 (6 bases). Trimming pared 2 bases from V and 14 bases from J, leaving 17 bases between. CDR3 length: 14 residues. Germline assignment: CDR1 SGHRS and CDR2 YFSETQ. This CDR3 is CASSFRGAQEALHF. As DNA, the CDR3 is TGCGCCAGCAGCTTTCGGGGGGCGCAAGAGGCCCTCCACTTT.

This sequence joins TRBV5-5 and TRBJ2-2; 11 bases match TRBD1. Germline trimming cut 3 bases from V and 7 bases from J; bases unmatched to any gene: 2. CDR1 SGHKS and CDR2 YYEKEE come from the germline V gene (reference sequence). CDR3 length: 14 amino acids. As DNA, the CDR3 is TGTGCCAGCAGCTGGACAGGGGGCCTCGGGGAGCTGTTTTTT. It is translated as CASSWTGGLGELFF.

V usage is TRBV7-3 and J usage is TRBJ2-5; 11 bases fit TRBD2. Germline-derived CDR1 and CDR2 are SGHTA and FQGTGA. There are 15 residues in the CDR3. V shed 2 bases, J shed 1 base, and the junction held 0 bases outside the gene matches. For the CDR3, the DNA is TGTGCCAGCAGCTTAGGGACTAGCGGCCAAGAGACCCAGTACTTC. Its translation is CASSLGTSGQETQYF.

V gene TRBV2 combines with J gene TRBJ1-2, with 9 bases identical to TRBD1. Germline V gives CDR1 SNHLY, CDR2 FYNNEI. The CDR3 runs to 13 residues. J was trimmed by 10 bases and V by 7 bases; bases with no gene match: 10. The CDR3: CASKPGTGKDYTF. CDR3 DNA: TGTGCCAGCAAACCCGGGACAGGGAAAGACTACACCTTC.

This chain's CDR3 is CASSLEGGGYGYTF. CDR3 nucleotide sequence: TGCGCCAGCAGCTTGGAGGGCGGGGGCTATGGCTACACCTTC. The chain couples TRBV5-1 to TRBJ1-2, with D perhaps matching TRBD1 (5 bases). V shed 0 bases and J shed 4 bases, with 10 bases lying between them. Germline CDR1 and CDR2: SGHRS and YFSETQ. The CDR3 has 14 residues.

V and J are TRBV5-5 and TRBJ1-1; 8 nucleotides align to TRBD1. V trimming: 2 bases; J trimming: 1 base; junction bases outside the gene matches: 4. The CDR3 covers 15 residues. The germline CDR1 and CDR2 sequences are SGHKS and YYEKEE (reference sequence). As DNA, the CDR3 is TGTGCCAGCAGCTTTTCAGGGGGCACGAACACTGAAGCTTTCTTT. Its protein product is CASSFSGGTNTEAFF.

Here the CDR3 DNA reads TGTGCCAGCAGCTTAGGCGCGGACATTCAGTACTTC. This codes for CASSLGADIQYF. The rearrangement joins TRBV7-2 to TRBJ2-4; D remains ambiguous. The CDR3 is made up of 12 amino acids. Between the trimmed V and J ends, which lost 1 base and 8 bases, there was a span of 6 bases. The germline V gene has CDR1 SGHTA and CDR2 FQGNSA. The full variable domain, its missing parts supplied by reference TRBV7-2 and TRBJ2-4, is GAGVSQSPSNKVTEKGKDVELRCDPISGHTALYWYRQSLGQGLEFLIYFQGNSAPDKSGLPSDRFSAERTGGSVSTLTIQRTQQEDSAVYLCASSLGADIQYFGAGTRLSVL.

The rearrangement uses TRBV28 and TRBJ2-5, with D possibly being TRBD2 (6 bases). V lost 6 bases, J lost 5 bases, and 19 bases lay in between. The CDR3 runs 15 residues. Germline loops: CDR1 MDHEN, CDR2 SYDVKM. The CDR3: CASSLEGIGGETQYF. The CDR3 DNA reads TGTGCCAGCAGCTTGGAGGGGATTGGAGGGGAGACCCAGTACTTC. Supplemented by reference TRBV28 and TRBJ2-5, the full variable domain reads DVKVTQSSRYLVKRTGEKVFLECVQDMDHENMFWYRQDPGLGLRLIYFSYDVKMKEKGDIPEGYSVSREKKERFSLILESASTNQTSMYLCASSLEGIGGETQYFGPGTRLLVL.

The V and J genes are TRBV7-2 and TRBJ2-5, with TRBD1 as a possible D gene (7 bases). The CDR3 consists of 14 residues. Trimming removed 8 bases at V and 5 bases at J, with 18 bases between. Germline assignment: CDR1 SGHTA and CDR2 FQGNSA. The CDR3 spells CASRRGQAGETQYF. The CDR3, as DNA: TGTGCCAGCCGGAGGGGGCAGGCGGGGGAGACCCAGTACTTC.

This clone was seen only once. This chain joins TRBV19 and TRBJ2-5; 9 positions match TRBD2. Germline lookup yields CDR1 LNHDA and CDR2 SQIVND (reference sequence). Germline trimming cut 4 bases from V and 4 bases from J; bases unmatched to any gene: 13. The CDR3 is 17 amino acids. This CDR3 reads CASSTTLAGAPVETQYF. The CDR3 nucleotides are TGTGCCAGTAGTACAACCTTAGCGGGGGCCCCGGTAGAGACCCAGTACTTC.